This note documents a single T cell receptor (beta chain) sequence. Its antigen is as yet unknown. The source of the sample is a study of vaccination and CD4 T cells after COVID-19. Study overall: Convalescent individuals exhibited SARS-CoV-2 positivity on nasal swab PCR, with fewer than 10 mild and one severe presentation. Participants received two doses of either BNT162b2 or mRNA-1273 vaccine. Median draw time for post-COVID samples was roughly 96 days post-diagnosis (range 35 to 161).

The treatment denotes: approximately nine-day PBMC culture with coronavirus spike peptide pools or control peptides (ViraFEST assay). Dates of PCR positivity, March to December 2020, preceded the US Alpha, Beta and Delta variants. Cultured CD4+ T cells had their DNA profiled by the Oncomine TCR Beta short-read assay. TCRdb reprocessed the PCR reads with MiXCR, giving one entry per CDR3 protein. The table has just over 15,000 distinct CDR3 sequences, approximately 71% seen once. Trimming at V came to 5 bases and at J to 3 bases, leaving 8 bases not matched to a gene. The CDR3 length is 16 residues. Looked up from germline, CDR1 is SGHRS and CDR2 is YFSETQ.

Sample: CD4+ T cells from blood, cultured in vitro. This receptor was taken from a human donor who had recovered from COVID-19. The chain combines TRBV5-1 with TRBJ2-1, with TRBD2 matching over 10 bases. The CDR3 sequence: CASRNPGTSDYNEQFF. The CDR3 nucleotides are TGCGCCAGCAGAAATCCCGGGACTAGCGACTACAATGAGCAGTTCTTC.